The 18 T cell receptor beta chains in this list originate from one sample, sequenced in a study of cytomegalovirus exposure and HLA in healthy donors. Primers included in the PCR were 60 Vbeta and 13 Jbeta primers. Measured with immunoSEQ multiplex PCR; TCRdb has only the in-frame clones, and not every one. The table lists 140,000 to 150,000 clones. The specimen was PBMCs. These receptors were collected from a male donor in good health and CMV-seronegative.

V and J are TRBV4-2 and TRBJ2-7; D is possibly TRBD2 (6 bases). Deletions cut 4 bases from V and 2 bases from J, with 12 bases between. The germline CDR1 and CDR2 sequences are LGHNA and YNFKEQ. The CDR3 loop spans 14 amino acids. The CDR3 sequence is CASSPGGVPYEQYF. CDR3 bases: TGTGCCAGCAGCCCCGGCGGGGTACCCTACGAGCAGTACTTC.

CDR3 nucleotide sequence: TGTGCCAGCAGCCCCGAGCGGCGTTGGGCCGGGGAGCTGTTTTTT. It encodes CASSPERRWAGELFF. The chain joins TRBV6-1 to TRBJ2-2; maybe TRBD2 (5 bases). The CDR3 is 15 amino acids. V was cut by 6 bases and J by 6 bases, with 17 bases left in between. Germline loops: CDR1 MNHNS, CDR2 SASEGT.

The chain combines TRBV4-2 with TRBJ1-2; 7 nucleotides agree with TRBD1. Germline V gene data show CDR1 as LGHNA and CDR2 as YNFKEQ. The ends lost 0 bases at V and 5 bases at J; junction bases unmatched: 12. CDR3 size: 17 residues. The CDR3 DNA is TGTGCCAGCAGCCAAGATCAAACCCGGACAGGCGGATATGGCTACACCTTC. Encoded protein: CASSQDQTRTGGYGYTF.

The V gene is TRBV5-6, the J gene TRBJ1-2, with TRBD1 as a possible D gene (5 bases). Trimming shortened V by 0 bases and J by 9 bases, and 12 bases separated the two germline ends. The CDR3 extends over 13 amino acids. The germline CDR1 and CDR2 sequences are SGHDT and YYEEEE. In DNA form, the CDR3 reads TGTGCCAGCAGCTTGGCCAGACAGTCGCGCTACACCTTC. Translating gives CASSLARQSRYTF.

This chain joins TRBV18 and TRBJ2-7; D is uncertain. The CDR3 runs to 13 residues. Trimming stripped 0 bases from V and 6 bases from J, with 9 bases between. The germline V gene has CDR1 KGHSH and CDR2 LQKENI. The CDR3 DNA is TGTGCCAGCTCACCACCTTCTCTACTCGAGCAGTACTTC. It specifies CASSPPSLLEQYF. The full variable domain, completed using reference TRBV18 and TRBJ2-7, is NAGVMQNPRHLVRRRGQEARLRCSPMKGHSHVYWYRQLPEEGLKFMVYLQKENIIDESGMPKERFSAEFPKEGPSILRIQQVVRGDSAAYFCASSPPSLLEQYFGPGTRLTVT.

The chain couples TRBV5-1 to TRBJ2-7, with 9 nucleotides matching TRBD1. The germline V gene encodes CDR1 SGHRS and CDR2 YFSETQ. The CDR3 has 13 amino acids. The J segment lost 3 bases and the V segment lost 3 bases, leaving 1 base of the junction unmatched. CDR3 nucleotide sequence: TGCGCCAGCAGCTCGGGACAGGGCTACGAGCAGTACTTC. Residues: CASSSGQGYEQYF.

The chain links TRBV7-9 to TRBJ2-3; 9 positions match TRBD1. J was trimmed by 7 bases and V by 3 bases; bases with no gene match: 11. The CDR3 covers 16 residues. CDR1 is SEHNR, CDR2 FQNEAQ, per germline (reference sequence). The CDR3 DNA reads as TGTGCCAGCAGCTTCCAGAAGCCGGGACAGGGATATACGCAGTATTTT. Encoded protein: CASSFQKPGQGYTQYF. The full variable domain, rest sourced from reference TRBV7-9 and TRBJ2-3, is DTGVSQNPRHKITKRGQNVTFRCDPISEHNRLYWYRQTLGQGPEFLTYFQNEAQLEKSRLLSDRFSAERPKGSFSTLEIQRTEQGDSAMYLCASSFQKPGQGYTQYFGPGTRLTVL.

The rearrangement links TRBV19 to TRBJ1-5; weak D call: TRBD1 (5 bases). Germline CDR1 is LNHDA and CDR2 is SQIVND (reference sequence). With 6 bases removed from V and 0 bases from J, the gap between germline ends came to 18 bases. CDR3 size: 17 residues. The CDR3 nucleotides read TGTGCCAGTAGCACTAAGGACATAAGATATAGCAATCAGCCCCAGCATTTT. Residues: CASSTKDIRYSNQPQHF.

This chain joins TRBV11-2 and TRBJ2-7; D not resolved. This CDR3 region has 13 residues. The germline V gene encodes CDR1 SGHAT and CDR2 FQNNGV. The ends were cut back, 1 base at V and 3 bases at J, with 7 bases in the middle. The CDR3 DNA sequence: TGTGCCAGCAGCTTAGGGGCAGACTACGAGCAGTACTTC. Translation gives CASSLGADYEQYF. The whole variable domain, remainder taken from reference TRBV11-2 and TRBJ2-7, is EAGVAQSPRYKIIEKRQSVAFWCNPISGHATLYWYQQILGQGPKLLIQFQNNGVVDDSQLPKDRFSAERLKGVDSTLKIQPAKLEDSAVYLCASSLGADYEQYFGPGTRLTVT.

This rearrangement joins TRBV7-9 to TRBJ2-3; perhaps TRBD1 as D (6 bases). The length of the CDR3 is 14 residues. Germline CDR1 SEHNR, CDR2 FQNEAQ (reference sequence). Deletions cut 4 bases from V and 5 bases from J, with 13 bases between. The chain's CDR3 is CASSYDRSGDTQYF. CDR3 in DNA: TGTGCCAGCAGCTATGACAGGTCGGGAGATACGCAGTATTTT.

This rearrangement joins TRBV5-8 to TRBJ2-7, with 7 nucleotides matching TRBD2. The length of the CDR3 is 12 residues. Germline values: CDR1 SGHTS, CDR2 YDEGEE. V gave up 5 bases and J gave up 6 bases; unmatched junction bases: 5. This CDR3 is CASSPLASEQYF. CDR3 nucleotide sequence: TGTGCCAGCAGTCCACTAGCGAGCGAGCAGTACTTC. Looking up the rest from reference TRBV5-8 and TRBJ2-7 gives the full variable domain: EAGVTQSPTHLIKTRGQQATLRCSPISGHTSVYWYQQALGLGLQFLLWYDEGEERNRGNFPPRFSGRQFPNYSSELNVNALELEDSALYLCASSPLASEQYFGPGTRLTVT.

The CDR3: CASATRKGEHTEAFF. DNA for the CDR3: TGTGCCAGCGCCACTCGAAAGGGGGAGCACACTGAAGCTTTCTTT. The chain is built from TRBV18 and TRBJ1-1; weak D call: TRBD1 (6 bases). Deletions cut 8 bases from V and 3 bases from J, with 19 bases between. Germline CDR1 KGHSH, CDR2 LQKENI. CDR3 length: 15 residues. Using reference TRBV18 and TRBJ1-1 for the parts outside the CDR3, the full variable domain is NAGVMQNPRHLVRRRGQEARLRCSPMKGHSHVYWYRQLPEEGLKFMVYLQKENIIDESGMPKERFSAEFPKEGPSILRIQQVVRGDSAAYFCASATRKGEHTEAFFGQGTRLTVV.

The gene calls are TRBV19 and TRBJ2-7; 13 bases map to TRBD2. The J segment lost 0 bases and the V segment lost 7 bases, leaving 12 bases of the junction unmatched. Germline CDR1 and CDR2: LNHDA and SQIVND (reference sequence). This CDR3 comprises 18 residues. The CDR3 bases are TGTGCCAGTACCCTCCTGGATGGGACTAGCGGGGCCTCCTACGAGCAGTACTTC. Amino acid sequence: CASTLLDGTSGASYEQYF.

J is TRBJ2-5 and V is TRBV5-8, with 7 bases lining up with TRBD1. V lost 5 bases, J lost 5 bases, and 9 bases stayed unmatched. CDR3 length equals 14 residues. Germline-derived CDR1 and CDR2 are SGHTS and YDEGEE. CDR3 region: CASSLEGALETQYF. The CDR3 coding sequence is TGTGCCAGCAGTCTTGAGGGGGCGCTGGAGACCCAGTACTTC.

The rearrangement uses TRBV23-1 and TRBJ2-7; D may be TRBD1 (5 bases). TRBV23-1 carries the ORF label, with uncertain function. V was trimmed by 2 bases and J by 5 bases, leaving 16 bases between them. The CDR3 is 15 residues long. The chain's CDR3 is CASSQLIRVDHEQYF. The DNA for the CDR3 is TGCGCCAGCAGTCAACTTATCAGGGTGGACCACGAGCAGTACTTC.

The chain recombines TRBV28 with TRBJ1-6; possible D gene TRBD1, 6 bases. Germline V gene sequence: CDR1 MDHEN, CDR2 SYDVKM. V was shortened by 5 bases and J by 8 bases, with 16 bases between the two germline ends. CDR3 size: 15 residues. In DNA form, the CDR3 reads TGTGCCAGCAGTCCCCTGGAGGGGGGGCATTCACCCCTCCACTTT. Protein sequence: CASSPLEGGHSPLHF.

The chain is built from TRBV19 and TRBJ2-7; perhaps TRBD1 as D (6 bases). The length of the CDR3 is 19 residues. Trimming took off 4 bases at V and 2 bases at J, with 27 bases between the two ends. CDR1 and CDR2 from the germline V gene are LNHDA and SQIVND (reference sequence). The CDR3 reads CASSTKLRGPDRSTYEQYF. CDR3 DNA: TGTGCCAGTAGTACCAAATTGAGGGGTCCGGACAGATCCACCTACGAGCAGTACTTC.

This rearrangement joins TRBV7-3 to TRBJ2-3, with 10 bases matching TRBD2. The V and J ends lost 5 bases and 5 bases, in that order; junction bases with no gene match: 7. The length of the CDR3 is 15 residues. Germline CDR1 SGHTA, CDR2 FQGTGA. The CDR3 DNA is TGTGCCAGCAGCCGAGCGGGGGGGCAAGGAGATACGCAGTATTTT. This encodes CASSRAGGQGDTQYF.